The T cell receptor beta chain described here comes from a study of cytomegalovirus exposure and HLA in healthy donors. Vbeta (60) and Jbeta (13) primers were used in the PCR. Method: immunoSEQ multiplex PCR; TCRdb's copy keeps in-frame clones and lacks some. In the table there are over 65,000 clones, roughly three quarters of which are singletons. V shed 8 bases and J shed 3 bases, with 16 bases lying between them. Germline V gene data show CDR1 as SQVTM and CDR2 as ANQGSEA. This CDR3 is 13 amino acids long. The sequencing input was PBMCs. V gene TRBV29-1 combines with J gene TRBJ1-1; D not certain. The sequence derives from a woman aged 40 to 50 in good health and CMV-seropositive. CDR3 DNA: TGCAGCTCCGAGGCGGGGATGGACACTGAAGCTTTCTTT. Residues: CSSEAGMDTEAFF. The full variable domain, its missing parts supplied by reference TRBV29-1 and TRBJ1-1, is SAVISQKPSRDICQRGTSLTIQCQVDSQVTMMFWYRQQPGQSLTLIATANQGSEATYESGFVIDKFPISRPNLTFSTLTVSNMSPEDSSIYLCSSEAGMDTEAFFGQGTRLTVV.